These 22 T cell receptor beta chains originate from one sample sequenced in a study of PD-L1 blockade in urothelial cancer. TCRdb's copy holds only in-frame clones and misses some; the assay was immunoSEQ multiplex PCR. This table holds tens of thousands of clones, about 90% found once. The time point: pretreatment peripheral blood. The sample in question was PBMCs, obtained around atezolizumab (anti-PD-L1) treatment. Every receptor here comes from a man aged 60 to 75 with urothelial cancer.

The V call is TRBV5-1, the J call TRBJ2-2; D gene unclear. The CDR3 loop spans 14 amino acids. Trimming took off 0 bases at V and 1 base at J, with 4 bases between the two ends. CDR1 is SGHRS, CDR2 YFSETQ, per germline. The CDR3 here is CASSLAMNTGELFF. As DNA, the CDR3 is TGCGCCAGCAGCTTGGCAATGAACACCGGGGAGCTGTTTTTT.

The genes are TRBV2 and TRBJ2-7; D uncertain. Germline V CDR1 and CDR2: SNHLY, FYNNEI. CDR3 length: 14 amino acids. Between the trimmed V and J ends, which lost 6 bases and 2 bases, there was a span of 14 bases. The CDR3: CASSPSEITYEQYF. CDR3 nucleotide sequence: TGTGCCAGCAGCCCTTCGGAGATCACCTACGAGCAGTACTTC.

This chain connects TRBV29-1 to TRBJ1-1, with D possibly TRBD1 on 5 matching bases. The CDR3 runs to 13 residues. V was trimmed by 7 bases and J by 5 bases, leaving 17 bases between them. CDR1 and CDR2 from the germline V gene are SQVTM and ANQGSEA. CDR3 protein: CSALGQGWTEAFF. CDR3 DNA: TGCAGCGCCCTCGGCCAGGGATGGACTGAAGCTTTCTTT.

The rearrangement links TRBV5-4 to TRBJ2-3, with no clear D. V gave up 0 bases and J gave up 1 base, with 9 bases separating them. Germline loops: CDR1 SGHNT, CDR2 YYREEE (reference sequence). This CDR3 is 15 amino acids long. CDR3 loop: CASSLAASRTDTQYF. Written as DNA, the CDR3 is TGTGCCAGCAGCTTGGCAGCGAGCCGCACAGATACGCAGTATTTT.

In its sample, this clone was seen once. The germline gene is not matched at one end of the junction; a read error may be the cause. The chain employs TRBV7-7 and TRBJ1-4, with 9 nucleotides matching TRBD1. The length of the CDR3 is 13 residues. The germline V gene has CDR1 SSHAT and CDR2 FNYEAQ (reference sequence). CDR3 sequence reads: CASSLGQGGKLFF. CDR3 DNA sequence: TGTGCTAGCAGCTTGGGACAGGGCGGAAAACTGTTTTTT.

DNA of the CDR3: TGTGCCAGCAGTCCACCTTCGGGGGAACTTTACAATGAGCAGTTCTTC. The encoded protein is CASSPPSGELYNEQFF. The chain carries TRBV9 and TRBJ2-1, with D perhaps matching TRBD2 (6 bases). Deletions cut 5 bases from V and 4 bases from J, with 19 bases between. CDR1 is SGDLS, CDR2 YYNGEE, per germline. There are 16 residues in the CDR3.

The rearrangement uses TRBV5-1 and TRBJ2-7, with TRBD1 as a possible D gene (6 bases). Germline V CDR1 and CDR2: SGHRS, YFSETQ. V was clipped by 5 bases and J by 2 bases, with 17 bases between them. This CDR3 contains 15 residues. The CDR3: CASSYGQSLTYEQYF. The CDR3 DNA reads TGCGCCAGCAGTTACGGACAGTCACTAACCTACGAGCAGTACTTC.

This clone was counted between two and nine times. This chain uses TRBV6-5 with TRBJ1-6; D remains ambiguous. Germline V gene sequence: CDR1 MNHEY, CDR2 SVGAGI. This CDR3 is 15 amino acids long. With 2 bases removed from V and 7 bases from J, the gap between germline ends came to 12 bases. The CDR3 protein is CASSYGPTSNSPLHF. CDR3 DNA sequence: TGTGCCAGCAGTTACGGGCCGACATCAAATTCACCCCTCCACTTT.

This chain links TRBV5-4 with TRBJ2-2, with TRBD2 identical over 13 bases. The V and J ends lost 4 bases and 0 bases, in that order; junction bases with no gene match: 12. The CDR3 totals 20 residues. The V gene's germline CDR1 is SGHNT and CDR2 YYREEE (reference sequence). The CDR3 bases are TGTGCCAGCAGCCCAAATCTCGGACTAGCGGGGGTTACGAACACCGGGGAGCTGTTTTTT. Translation: CASSPNLGLAGVTNTGELFF.

CDR3 amino acids: CASSLTRTGFMNTEAFF. The CDR3 DNA is TGTGCCAGCAGCTTGACGCGGACAGGGTTTATGAACACTGAAGCTTTCTTT. The rearrangement links TRBV7-9 to TRBJ1-1, with TRBD1 identical over 8 bases. This CDR3 has 17 residues. Germline assignment: CDR1 SEHNR and CDR2 FQNEAQ (reference sequence). V was clipped by 3 bases and J by 0 bases; unmatched bases: 9.

The V and J genes are TRBV15 and TRBJ1-1, with 7 bases aligning to TRBD1. V lost 4 bases to trimming and J lost 4 bases; unmatched junction nucleotides: 12. The CDR3 is made up of 16 amino acids. Germline CDR1 is LNHNV and CDR2 is YYDKDF (reference sequence). The CDR3 bases are TGTGCCACCAGCACTTATCAGGGGGTAGGGGCCACTGAAGCTTTCTTT. Translation: CATSTYQGVGATEAFF. Based on the CDR3 plus reference TRBV15 and TRBJ1-1, the full variable domain is DAMVIQNPRYQVTQFGKPVTLSCSQTLNHNVMYWYQQKSSQAPKLLFHYYDKDFNNEADTPDNFQSRRPNTSFCFLDIRSPGLGDTAMYLCATSTYQGVGATEAFFGQGTRLTVV.

The chain employs TRBV7-9 and TRBJ1-1; TRBD1 agrees at 8 bases. Trimming at V came to 5 bases and at J to 4 bases, leaving 9 bases not matched to a gene. Germline V lookup: CDR1 SEHNR, CDR2 FQNEAQ (reference sequence). The CDR3 has 15 residues. The CDR3 coding sequence is TGTGCCAGCAGCACCAGACAGGGGTTAAGCACTGAAGCTTTCTTT. Encoded protein: CASSTRQGLSTEAFF.

The V call is TRBV18, the J call TRBJ1-1; TRBD1 agrees at 7 bases. CDR1 is KGHSH and CDR2 is LQKENI in the germline V gene. The junction had 6 bases not matched to a gene; V was cut back by 6 bases and J by 8 bases. The CDR3 consists of 12 residues. CDR3 nucleotide sequence: TGTGCCAGCTCGAAAGGGGGCCCCGAAGCTTTCTTT. The encoded protein is CASSKGGPEAFF.

The chain has TRBV7-9 and TRBJ1-1; 8 bases are a match to TRBD1. The J segment lost 2 bases and the V segment lost 4 bases, leaving 6 bases of the junction unmatched. The CDR3 consists of 15 residues. Germline-derived CDR1 and CDR2 are SEHNR and FQNEAQ (reference sequence). The CDR3 spells CASSYETGANTEAFF. DNA of the CDR3: TGTGCCAGCAGCTACGAGACAGGGGCAAACACTGAAGCTTTCTTT.

V gene TRBV28 combines with J gene TRBJ2-5; 9 bases match TRBD2. The germline gives CDR1 MDHEN, CDR2 SYDVKM. V was pared by 6 bases and J by 9 bases, with 11 bases of the junction left unmatched. The CDR3 is 14 amino acids. The CDR3, as DNA: TGTGCCAGCAGCCTAACGGGGGCGGGGGGGTCCCAGTACTTC. Translating it yields CASSLTGAGGSQYF.

This chain connects TRBV15 to TRBJ1-4; 9 nucleotides align to TRBD1. This CDR3 contains 15 residues. The germline V gene encodes CDR1 LNHNV and CDR2 YYDKDF (reference sequence). The ends lost 1 base at V and 6 bases at J; junction bases unmatched: 3. This CDR3 reads CATSRGDRGYEKLFF. CDR3 DNA sequence: TGTGCCACCAGCAGAGGTGACAGGGGGTATGAAAAACTGTTTTTT.

This clone was seen a single time. The chain links TRBV6-5 to TRBJ1-4; the match to TRBD1 covers 7 bases. CDR3 length equals 14 residues. Germline V gives CDR1 MNHEY, CDR2 SVGAGI. J was trimmed by 3 bases and V by 6 bases; bases with no gene match: 4. In nucleotides, the CDR3 is TGTGCCAGCAGACTGACAGGGTCTAATGAAAAACTGTTTTTT. Translated: CASRLTGSNEKLFF.

The rearrangement uses TRBV4-3 and TRBJ2-1; 7 bases map to TRBD2. The ends lost 2 bases at V and 3 bases at J; junction bases unmatched: 16. The CDR3 is made up of 19 amino acids. CDR1 and CDR2 from the germline V gene are LGHNA and YSLEER. CDR3 protein: CASSQFTKGWTRFYNEQFF. The CDR3 DNA reads TGCGCCAGCAGCCAATTTACTAAAGGGTGGACTAGGTTCTACAATGAGCAGTTCTTC.

The V and J genes are TRBV18 and TRBJ2-3; maybe TRBD1 (6 bases). V lost 3 bases and J lost 5, with 6 bases in between. This CDR3 region has 12 residues. The germline V gene encodes CDR1 KGHSH and CDR2 LQKENI. The CDR3 DNA is TGTGCCAGCTCACCGGACAGAGATACGCAGTATTTT. Protein sequence: CASSPDRDTQYF.

This sequence joins TRBV7-2 and TRBJ2-3, with TRBD2 matching 9 bases. Germline CDR1 and CDR2: SGHTA and FQGNSA. The CDR3 has 16 residues. J was trimmed by 0 bases and V by 5 bases; bases with no gene match: 6. DNA for the CDR3: TGTGCCAGCAGCCGGACGGCGGGGGGGAGCACAGATACGCAGTATTTT. It yields the protein CASSRTAGGSTDTQYF.

The V call is TRBV6-5, the J call TRBJ1-6; 9 bases agree with TRBD1. V lost 7 bases and J lost 6; bases outside the gene matches: 1. Germline loops: CDR1 MNHEY, CDR2 SVGAGI. This CDR3 is 13 amino acids long. CDR3 coding DNA: TGTGCCAGCAAGGGACAGGGTAATTCACCCCTCCACTTT. This translates into CASKGQGNSPLHF.

The chain joins TRBV15 to TRBJ2-3; a weak D match, TRBD2 (6 bases). CDR3 length equals 15 residues. Trimming took 0 bases from V and 5 from J, leaving 12 bases between them. CDR1 LNHNV and CDR2 YYDKDF come from the germline V gene (reference sequence). The DNA of the CDR3 is TGTGCCACCAGCAGAGATGGGAGGAGGAAAGATACGCAGTATTTT. Its translation is CATSRDGRRKDTQYF.